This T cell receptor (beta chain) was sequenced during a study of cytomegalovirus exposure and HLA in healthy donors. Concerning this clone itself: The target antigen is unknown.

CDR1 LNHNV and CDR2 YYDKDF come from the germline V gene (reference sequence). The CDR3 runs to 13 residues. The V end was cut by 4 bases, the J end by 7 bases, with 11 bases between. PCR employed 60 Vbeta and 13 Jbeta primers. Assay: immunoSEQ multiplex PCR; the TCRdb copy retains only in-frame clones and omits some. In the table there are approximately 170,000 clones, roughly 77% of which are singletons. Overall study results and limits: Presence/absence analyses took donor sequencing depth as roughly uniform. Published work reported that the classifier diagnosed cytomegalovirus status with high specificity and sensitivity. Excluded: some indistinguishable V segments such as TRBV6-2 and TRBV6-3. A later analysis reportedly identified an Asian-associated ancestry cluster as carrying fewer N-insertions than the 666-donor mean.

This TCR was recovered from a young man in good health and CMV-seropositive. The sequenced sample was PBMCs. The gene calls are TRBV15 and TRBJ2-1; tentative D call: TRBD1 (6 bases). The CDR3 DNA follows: TGTGCCACCAGCACTCGAGGGGGAAATGAGCAGTTCTTC. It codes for CATSTRGGNEQFF.